This TCR beta chain was retrieved from a study of blood T cell repertoires in COVID-19. For the study at large: COVID-19 samples from acute and convalescent phases originated in the United States, Italy and Spain. Nucleic acid was either cDNA or gDNA, and it came from T cells, B-cell-depleted T cells, or PBMCs.

Germline trimming cut 4 bases from V and 8 bases from J; bases unmatched to any gene: 6. This CDR3 is built from 14 residues. The V gene's germline CDR1 is SGDLS and CDR2 YYNGEE. Original processing notes: Reference gene primer amplification gave nucleated cell count estimates. Generated by immunoSEQ multiplex PCR, the TCRdb table keeps only in-frame clones and is missing some. Clone size and the V and J calls come from that table; the DNA yielded D and trimming. Seen here are approximately 220,000 clones, around four fifths observed once, and the top ten hold around 30%. The sequencing input was peripheral blood. The rearrangement joins TRBV9 to TRBJ2-1; the match to TRBD2 covers 10 bases. This TCR came from a man aged 40-49 years with acute or convalescent COVID-19. This chain's CDR3 is CASSPGLALDEQFF. The CDR3 coding sequence is TGTGCCAGCAGCCCGGGACTAGCGCTCGATGAGCAGTTCTTC.